This TCR beta chain was retrieved from a study of cytomegalovirus exposure and HLA in healthy donors (dated by TCRdb to the late 2010s). In terms of the full investigation: A later analysis indicated that the roughly 130 validation repertoires were generated on the platform also employed for the roughly 720 repertoires of the first cohort. The study aimed to test whether signatures of past pathogen exposure could be identified by cataloging public T cell receptors. Besides the first cohort of roughly 700 subjects, a separate validation cohort made up of over 95 different subjects was used. To predict cytomegalovirus infection status, the study combined high-throughput TCR immunosequencing, statistical association of individual TCRs with disease status, and machine learning.

Study-wide conclusions, independent of this receptor: According to the authors, the approach could potentially be generalized to other disease states and immunological phenotypes. A few of the identified cytomegalovirus-associated TCR beta chains were confirmed in vitro to be specific for cytomegalovirus antigens. In both the original and validation cohorts, the classifier was reported to diagnose cytomegalovirus status with high specificity and sensitivity. A later analysis found that TCRs clustered in the first cohort also tended to co-occur in the roughly 120 validation repertoires, with just under 95% of cluster scores above 0. The study listed 164 TCR beta chains as associated with cytomegalovirus. Most TCR sequences were seen in very few donors, while some public TCRs were found in many individuals. All 120 or so repertoires were used to score co-occurrence in the validation cohort in a later analysis, because that analysis had no HLA typing for the cohort.

Including the terminal cysteine and phenylalanine, the CDR3 comprises 12 residues. Just CDR3 DNA is preserved here, 36 bases in frame from base 1. For CDR1 and CDR2, the germline V gene (reference sequence) lists MNHNY and SVGAGI. Trimming takes 5 bases from V and 4 bases from J, and the germline ends sit 6 bases apart. Receptor libraries were prepared by the immunoSEQ multiplex PCR assay. As for the original processing: A statistical classification framework was built for diagnosing cytomegalovirus status from the catalog of TCR beta chain sequences. Drawn from immuneACCESS, this table holds only the in-frame rearrangements with V and J called that TCRdb kept. Clones are partly lost; checked studies trace under half to an unresolved V gene and leave the rest unexplained. V and J calls and clone size are as listed in that table; D and trimming were resolved from the DNA. In this sample the table shows about 160,000 clones, about 90% of which occur a single time. Under 13% of the sample belongs to the ten largest clones.

Remarks on this clone: The antigen it recognizes is unknown. Base qualities are missing; no much larger clone stands one base away.

Separate from the roughly 630-subject first cohort, the validation cohort of over 90 subjects was the group to which the donors belonged. This receptor chain uses TRBV6-6 and TRBJ1-5; the D gene identity is not certain. This receptor was identified in a woman in her late teens or twenties in good health and CMV-seropositive. The sequenced sample consisted of PBMCs. For the CDR3, the sequence is CASSDGNQPQHF. The nucleotide sequence is TGTGCCAGCAGTGACGGGAATCAGCCCCAGCATTTT.